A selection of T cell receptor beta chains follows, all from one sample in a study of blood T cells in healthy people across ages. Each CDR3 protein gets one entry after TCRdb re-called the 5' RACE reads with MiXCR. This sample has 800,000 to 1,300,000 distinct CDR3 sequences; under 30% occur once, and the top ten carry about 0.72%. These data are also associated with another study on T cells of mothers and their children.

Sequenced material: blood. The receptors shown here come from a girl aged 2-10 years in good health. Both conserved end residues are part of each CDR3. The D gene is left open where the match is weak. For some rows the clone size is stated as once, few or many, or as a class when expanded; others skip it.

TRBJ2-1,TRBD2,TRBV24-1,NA,CATSDFPEAGGPDEQFF,TGTGCCACCAGTGATTTTCCGGAGGCGGGGGGCCCGGATGAGCAGTTCTTC
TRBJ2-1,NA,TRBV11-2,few,CASSLESTRNNEQFF,TGTGCCAGCAGCTTAGAGAGTACCAGGAACAATGAGCAGTTCTTC
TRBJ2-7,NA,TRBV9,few,CASSAELVSVYEQYF,TGTGCCAGCAGCGCCGAGCTAGTCTCAGTCTACGAGCAGTACTTC
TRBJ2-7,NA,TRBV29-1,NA,CSVEVAGRYEQYF,TGCAGCGTTGAAGTGGCAGGGCGATACGAGCAGTACTTC
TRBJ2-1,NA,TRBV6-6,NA,CASSAAGLVRNEQFF,TGTGCCAGCAGTGCCGCCGGGCTAGTTAGGAATGAGCAGTTCTTC
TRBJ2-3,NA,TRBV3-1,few,CASSQRSGGDTQYF,TGTGCCAGCAGCCAACGGTCAGGCGGGGATACGCAGTATTTT
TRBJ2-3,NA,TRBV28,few,CASSLEVRGGTDTQYF,TGTGCCAGCAGTCTGGAGGTCCGGGGAGGTACAGATACGCAGTATTTT
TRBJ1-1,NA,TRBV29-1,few,CSVGPQGMEAFF,TGCAGCGTTGGGCCCCAGGGGATGGAAGCTTTCTTT
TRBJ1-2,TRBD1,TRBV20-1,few,CRVPDRGRDGYTF,TGCAGGGTACCGGACAGGGGGCGCGATGGCTACACCTTC
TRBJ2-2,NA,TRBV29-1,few,CSGLREPGELFF,TGCAGCGGACTCCGTGAGCCCGGGGAGCTGTTTTTT
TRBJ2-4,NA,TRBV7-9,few,CASSSRGGQNIQYF,TGTGCCAGCAGCTCCCGTGGGGGACAAAACATTCAGTACTTC
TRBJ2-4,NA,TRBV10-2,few,CASSEDRNIQYF,TGCGCCAGCAGCGAAGACAGAAACATTCAGTACTTC
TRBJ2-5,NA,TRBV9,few,CASSVGRLRMETQYF,TGTGCCAGCAGCGTAGGTCGACTGAGAATGGAGACCCAGTACTTC
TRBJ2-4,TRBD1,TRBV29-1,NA,CSVAPKQGSANIQYF,TGCAGCGTTGCTCCCAAACAGGGGTCGGCAAACATTCAGTACTTC
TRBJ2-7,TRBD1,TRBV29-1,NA,CSVWTGGGGEQYF,TGCAGCGTTTGGACAGGGGGAGGGGGCGAGCAGTACTTC
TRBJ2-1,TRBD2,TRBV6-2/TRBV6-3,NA,CASLLTSGGANEQFF,TGTGCCAGCTTACTGACTAGCGGGGGGGCAAATGAGCAGTTCTTC
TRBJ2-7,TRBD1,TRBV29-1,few,CSVVWTGGVQRDYEQYF,TGCAGCGTCGTGTGGACAGGGGGCGTCCAGCGGGATTACGAGCAGTACTTC
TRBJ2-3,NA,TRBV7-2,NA,CASSLQRLETQYF,TGCGCCAGCAGCCTCCAACGGCTAGAAACGCAGTATTTT
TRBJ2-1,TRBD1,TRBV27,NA,CASSRGTGGYNEQFF,TGTGCCAGCAGCAGAGGGACAGGAGGCTACAATGAGCAGTTCTTC
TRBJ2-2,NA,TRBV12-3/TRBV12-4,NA,CASRRGSNSGELFF,TGTGCCAGCAGGCGGGGCTCTAATTCCGGGGAGCTGTTTTTT
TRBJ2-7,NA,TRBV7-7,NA,CARTPGQVSYEQYF,TGTGCACGTACGCCCGGGCAGGTCTCCTACGAGCAGTACTTC
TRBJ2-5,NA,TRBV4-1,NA,CASSGRGGTQYF,TGCGCCAGCAGTGGCAGGGGAGGGACCCAGTACTTC
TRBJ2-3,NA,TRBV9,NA,CASSVGVLTSPDTQYF,TGTGCCAGCAGCGTAGGTGTACTCACTAGCCCAGATACGCAGTATTTT
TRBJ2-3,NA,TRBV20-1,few,CSARLAADTQYF,TGCAGTGCTAGACTGGCCGCAGATACGCAGTATTTT
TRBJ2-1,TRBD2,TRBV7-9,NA,CASSLVVTSLPSSYNEQFF,TGTGCCAGCAGCTTAGTTGTGACTAGCCTTCCGAGCTCCTACAATGAGCAGTTCTTC
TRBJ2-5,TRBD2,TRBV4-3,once,CASSQVGLEGTQYF,TGCGCCAGCAGCCAAGTGGGACTAGAAGGGACCCAGTACTTC
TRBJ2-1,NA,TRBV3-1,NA,CASSLGGTPSYNEQFF,TGTGCCAGCAGCCTAGGGGGAACTCCTTCCTACAATGAGCAGTTCTTC
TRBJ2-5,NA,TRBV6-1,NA,CVEKSETQYF,TGTGTCGAGAAATCAGAGACCCAGTACTTC
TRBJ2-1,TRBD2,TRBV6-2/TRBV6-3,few,CASSYSSGGSSSYNEQFF,TGTGCCAGCAGTTACTCGAGCGGGGGCTCTAGCTCCTACAATGAGCAGTTCTTC
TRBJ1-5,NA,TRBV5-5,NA,CASSFMIAGVDQPQHF,TGTGCCAGCAGCTTTATGATTGCAGGGGTGGATCAGCCCCAGCATTTT
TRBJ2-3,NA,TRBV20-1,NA,CSARADADTQYF,TGCAGTGCTAGAGCGGACGCAGATACGCAGTATTTT